Below, 10 T cell receptor beta chains from the same sample are listed, as sequenced in a study of human T cells and chemical hapten exposure. Time point described: patch test 2, 6 weeks after DPC sensitization. The treatment: therapeutic diphenylcyclopropenone sensitization with weekly scalp DPC. TCRdb re-called the RACE reads through MiXCR, storing one row per CDR3 protein. In the table there are 330,000 or so distinct CDR3 sequences, more than 5% of which are singletons. The source was whole blood, collected in connection with sensitization to the hapten diphenylcyclopropenone (DPC). These receptors all come from a woman under 30 with alopecia areata. Some clones in this sample may be carry-over from other donors' samples.

This clonotype has ten or more counts. The chain joins TRBV4-2 to TRBJ2-5, with 11 bases fitting TRBD2. The CDR3 spans 16 residues. The V gene end was trimmed by 3 bases and the J gene end by 5 bases; junction bases not matched to a gene: 8. Germline CDR1 reads LGHNA; CDR2 reads YNFKEQ. CDR3 DNA sequence: TGTGCCAGCAGCCAGGCCATAGCGGGGGGGCCTGAGACCCAGTACTTC. This translates into CASSQAIAGGPETQYF.

This clonotype was seen ten or more times. The rearrangement links TRBV12-3 or TRBV12-4 to TRBJ1-5; TRBD1 matches 8 bases. The junction had 7 bases not matched to a gene; V was cut back by 6 bases and J by 6 bases. This CDR3 contains 14 residues. The CDR3 region is CASSPDRGVQPQHF. The CDR3 DNA is TGTGCCAGCAGCCCCGACAGGGGCGTTCAGCCCCAGCATTTT.

This clonotype was seen a handful of times. J is TRBJ2-3 and V is TRBV20-1, with 7 bases identical to TRBD2. The CDR3 spans 17 residues. With V trimmed by 0 bases and J by 0 bases, 9 bases remained unmatched. The germline V gene encodes CDR1 DFQATT and CDR2 SNEGSKA (reference sequence). The chain's CDR3 is CSARDNGGGGSTDTQYF. DNA of the CDR3: TGCAGTGCTAGAGATAACGGTGGCGGGGGAAGCACAGATACGCAGTATTTT.

The table lists this clonotype with a few counts. The chain couples TRBV7-6 to TRBJ1-3; tentative D call: TRBD1 (5 bases). CDR1 SGHVS and CDR2 FNYEAQ come from the germline V gene. This CDR3 spans 14 amino acids. Trimming took off 1 base at V and 4 bases at J, with 8 bases between the two ends. CDR3: CASSLGGLGNTIYF. DNA for the CDR3: TGTGCCAGCAGCTTAGGGGGCCTCGGAAACACCATATATTTT.

The chain uses TRBV3-1 and TRBJ2-7; the match to TRBD2 covers 7 bases. CDR3 length: 15 amino acids. V lost 0 bases and J lost 6; bases outside the gene matches: 8. Germline CDR1 and CDR2: LGHDT and YNNKEL (reference sequence). The DNA of the CDR3 is TGTGCCAGCAGCCAAGAGGGAGGGACTCTTCGCGAGCAGTACTTC. Protein product: CASSQEGGTLREQYF.

In this sample, this clonotype turned up many times. V and J are TRBV4-1 and TRBJ2-6; no reliable D call. Germline V lookup: CDR1 MGHRA, CDR2 YSYEKL. The CDR3 consists of 16 residues. The V end was cut by 0 bases, the J end by 4 bases, with 10 bases between. The CDR3 sequence is CASSQEPGSGANVLTF. CDR3 DNA: TGCGCCAGCAGCCAAGAACCGGGCTCCGGGGCCAACGTCCTGACTTTC.

This clonotype was counted only a few times. This sequence joins TRBV7-2 and TRBJ2-2; D gene unclear. Germline assignment: CDR1 SGHTA and CDR2 FQGNSA. V lost 4 bases, J lost 10 bases, and 10 bases lay in between. The CDR3 has 12 residues. This chain's CDR3 is CASSYSVAELFF. In nucleotides, the CDR3 is TGTGCCAGCAGCTATAGTGTCGCGGAGCTGTTTTTT.

This clonotype turned up a few times. The gene calls are TRBV20-1 and TRBJ1-5, with a weak D call TRBD1 (5 bases). This CDR3 region has 15 residues. With 2 bases removed from V and 3 bases from J, the gap between germline ends came to 14 bases. The germline CDR1 and CDR2 sequences are DFQATT and SNEGSKA (reference sequence). CDR3 coding DNA: TGCAGTGCTAGACCCCCGGGACGGCTCAATCAGCCCCAGCATTTT. Encoded protein: CSARPPGRLNQPQHF.

The chain is built from TRBV4-2 and TRBJ2-1; D is ambiguous. The V gene's germline CDR1 is LGHNA and CDR2 YNFKEQ. The germline V and J ends were trimmed by 3 bases and 8 bases, with 14 bases remaining between them. This CDR3 region has 14 residues. The CDR3 loop is CASSQDPSAHEQFF. The CDR3 coding sequence is TGTGCCAGCAGCCAGGACCCAAGCGCCCATGAGCAGTTCTTC.

The chain has TRBV7-2 and TRBJ2-7; 8 positions match TRBD1. This CDR3 is 14 amino acids long. Germline CDR1 and CDR2: SGHTA and FQGNSA. V lost 5 bases to trimming and J lost 9 bases; unmatched junction nucleotides: 12. CDR3 region: CASSPRDRSVGQYF. Written as DNA, the CDR3 is TGTGCCAGCAGCCCCAGGGACAGGTCCGTAGGGCAGTACTTC.